What follows are 12 T cell receptor beta chains derived from one specimen sequenced in a study of T cell changes during pregnancy in multiple sclerosis. Clones were sequenced by immunoSEQ multiplex PCR, and TCRdb holds only the in-frame ones, with some missing. The sample contains some 110,000 clones, 80% to 95% of which appear only once. The source was peripheral blood, collected in the third trimester of pregnancy. These TCRs come from a female donor with multiple sclerosis, enrolled in a pregnancy study.

The chain has TRBV21-1 and TRBJ1-5; TRBD1, the D gene given by the table, was not confirmed from the DNA. TRBV21-1 is deemed a pseudogene. CDR3 length: 16 amino acids. CDR3 amino acids: CASSPRRYRANQPQHF. In DNA, the CDR3 is TGTGCCAGCAGCCCACGAAGGTACAGGGCGAATCAGCCCCAGCATTTT.

CDR3 region: CASSFITPANTGELFF. CDR3 bases: TGTGCCAGCAGCTTTATCACACCCGCGAACACCGGGGAGCTGTTTTTT. V usage is TRBV11-2 and J usage is TRBJ2-2; D remains ambiguous. The germline V gene encodes CDR1 SGHAT and CDR2 FQNNGV. The length of the CDR3 is 16 residues. Trimming removed 3 bases from V and 0 bases from J, with 11 bases in between.

This clone has just one count. The chain recombines TRBV7-8 with TRBJ2-7, with 11 bases lining up with TRBD2. Per the germline V gene, CDR1 is SGHVS and CDR2 is FQNEAQ. The CDR3 has 15 amino acids. Unmatched junction bases numbered 8, after V lost 4 bases and J lost 6 bases. CDR3 sequence (DNA): TGTGCCAGCAGCTGGCGAACTAGCGGGGGAGGCGAGCAGTACTTC. Its protein is CASSWRTSGGGEQYF. Together with reference TRBV7-8 and TRBJ2-7, the CDR3 gives the full variable domain: GAGVSQSPRYKVAKRGQDVALRCDPISGHVSLFWYQQALGQGPEFLTYFQNEAQLDKSGLPSDRFFAERPEGSVSTLKIQRTQQEDSAVYLCASSWRTSGGGEQYFGPGTRLTVT.

This chain uses TRBV5-1 with TRBJ1-6, with 8 positions matching TRBD1. V trimming: 1 base; J trimming: 7 bases; junction bases outside the gene matches: 10. The CDR3 totals 17 residues. CDR1 and CDR2 (germline): SGHRS, YFSETQ. CDR3 sequence (DNA): TGCGCCAGCAGCTTGCAGGGAACAGGGGGAACAAATTCACCCCTCCACTTT. Translating it yields CASSLQGTGGTNSPLHF.

The V call is TRBV29-1, the J call TRBJ1-2, with TRBD1 matching 8 bases. Germline CDR1 reads SQVTM; CDR2 reads ANQGSEA. The CDR3 consists of 14 residues. The J segment lost 3 bases and the V segment lost 4 bases, leaving 7 bases of the junction unmatched. The CDR3 bases are TGCAGCGTTGGGCCAGGGGGCCGCTACTATGGCTACACCTTC. Protein: CSVGPGGRYYGYTF.

This clone was picked up one time. The chain combines TRBV28 with TRBJ1-5; D is possibly TRBD1 (6 bases). V lost 7 bases to trimming and J lost 9 bases, with 22 bases between them. CDR3 size: 15 residues. The V gene's germline CDR1 is MDHEN and CDR2 SYDVKM. CDR3 coding DNA: TGTGCCAGCAATGGGGGGGGCTTCGGGCATCGGCCCCAGCATTTT. Translation gives CASNGGGFGHRPQHF.

The J gene is TRBJ1-4, the V gene TRBV6-6, with 8 nucleotides matching TRBD1. CDR1 and CDR2 (germline): MNHNY, SVGAGI (reference sequence). This CDR3 is 12 amino acids long. V shed 10 bases, J shed 8 bases, and the junction held 6 bases outside the gene matches. CDR3 residues: CATRQGNEKLFF. The CDR3 DNA reads TGTGCCACCAGACAGGGGAACGAAAAACTGTTTTTT.

The genes are TRBV29-1 and TRBJ2-2; D might be TRBD1 (5 bases). The CDR3 is made up of 12 amino acids. The germline V gene has CDR1 SQVTM and CDR2 ANQGSEA. V lost 2 bases, J lost 7 bases, and 8 bases lay in between. The CDR3 nucleotides read TGCAGCGTTGAAATTCAGGGCGGGGAGCTGTTTTTT. The encoded protein is CSVEIQGGELFF.

This chain uses TRBV30 with TRBJ1-2; 9 bases agree with TRBD1. Germline loops: CDR1 GTSNPN, CDR2 SVGIG (reference sequence). Losses at the gene ends were 3 bases for V and 4 bases for J; bases not matched to a gene: 6. CDR3 length equals 14 residues. CDR3: CAWRPPGQGYGYTF. The CDR3 DNA reads TGTGCCTGGAGGCCCCCGGGACAGGGCTATGGCTACACCTTC. The full variable domain, rest sourced from reference TRBV30 and TRBJ1-2, is SQTIHQWPATLVQPVGSPLSLECTVEGTSNPNLYWYRQAAGRGLQLLFYSVGIGQISSEVPQNLSASRPQDRQFILSSKKLLLSDSGFYLCAWRPPGQGYGYTFGSGTRLTVV.

The V call is TRBV5-1, the J call TRBJ1-1, with a tentative D call TRBD1 (6 bases). This CDR3 contains 14 residues. Germline V CDR1 and CDR2: SGHRS, YFSETQ. V lost 5 bases and J lost 1, with 12 bases in between. Written as DNA, the CDR3 is TGCGCCAGCAGGGGGGCGTTAGGGAACACTGAAGCTTTCTTT. Amino acids: CASRGALGNTEAFF. Drawing the rest from reference TRBV5-1 and TRBJ1-1, the complete variable domain is KAGVTQTPRYLIKTRGQQVTLSCSPISGHRSVSWYQQTPGQGLQFLFEYFSETQRNKGNFPGRFSGRQFSNSRSEMNVSTLELGDSALYLCASRGALGNTEAFFGQGTRLTVV.

This clone appeared a single time. CDR3 nucleotides: TGTGCCAGCAGCTTAGCGGTGGCGGGGGGGGTAGGGAATGAGCAGTTCTTC. This gives the protein CASSLAVAGGVGNEQFF. This chain uses TRBV11-2 with TRBJ2-1; 9 bases agree with TRBD2. The J segment lost 7 bases and the V segment lost 1 base, leaving 11 bases of the junction unmatched. There are 17 residues in the CDR3. In germline, CDR1 is SGHAT, CDR2 FQNNGV. Filled out from reference TRBV11-2 and TRBJ2-1, the complete variable domain reads EAGVAQSPRYKIIEKRQSVAFWCNPISGHATLYWYQQILGQGPKLLIQFQNNGVVDDSQLPKDRFSAERLKGVDSTLKIQPAKLEDSAVYLCASSLAVAGGVGNEQFFGPGTRLTVL.

This sequence joins TRBV5-1 and TRBJ2-3; 9 bases are a match to TRBD2. Germline V gives CDR1 SGHRS, CDR2 YFSETQ. The CDR3 consists of 15 residues. The V and J ends lost 4 bases and 5 bases, in that order; junction bases with no gene match: 8. CDR3 bases: TGCGCCAGCAGCGGCGGGAGGGCCTCAGTAGATACGCAGTATTTT. Its protein product is CASSGGRASVDTQYF.